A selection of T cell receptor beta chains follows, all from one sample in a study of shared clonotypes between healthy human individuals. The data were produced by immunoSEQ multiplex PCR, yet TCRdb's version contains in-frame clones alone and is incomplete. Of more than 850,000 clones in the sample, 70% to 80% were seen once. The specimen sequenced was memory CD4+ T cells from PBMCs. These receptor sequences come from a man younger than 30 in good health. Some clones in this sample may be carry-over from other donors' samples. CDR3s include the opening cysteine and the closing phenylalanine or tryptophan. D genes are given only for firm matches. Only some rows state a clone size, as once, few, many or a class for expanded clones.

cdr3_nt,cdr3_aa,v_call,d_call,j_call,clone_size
TGCAGCGTTGAAGGGAGCAACGGAGCTTTCTTT,CSVEGSNGAFF,TRBV29-1,NA,TRBJ1-1,NA
TGTGCCAGCAGTTTCCTACGGACTAGCGGGAAATACAATGAGCAGTTCTTC,CASSFLRTSGKYNEQFF,TRBV27,TRBD2,TRBJ2-1,few
TGCGCCAGCAGCCCGGAGAGGAGGGAGAATGAAAAACTGTTTTTT,CASSPERRENEKLFF,TRBV5-1,NA,TRBJ1-4,NA
TGTGCCAGCAGAAACGGCAGGTACGAGCAGTACTTC,CASRNGRYEQYF,TRBV28,NA,TRBJ2-7,NA
TGTGCCAGCACTTCCTGGGGGACTGAAGCTTTCTTT,CASTSWGTEAFF,TRBV27,NA,TRBJ1-1,NA
TGTGCCAGCAGCTTATTGGTGGCGCCACAGGCGGCTGGCGAGCAGTACTTC,CASSLLVAPQAAGEQYF,TRBV7-3,NA,TRBJ2-7,NA
TGTGCCAGCAGTCTCTCGCAATCAGGGGGCAGTCAGTTCTTC,CASSLSQSGGSQFF,TRBV6-5,TRBD1,TRBJ2-1,NA
TGCGCCAGCAGCAATAGCGGGAGGGCCCGCACCGGGGAGCTGTTTTTT,CASSNSGRARTGELFF,TRBV5-1,TRBD2,TRBJ2-2,NA
TGTGCCAGCAGCCCAAGACAGGGAGATACGCAGTATTTT,CASSPRQGDTQYF,TRBV11-3,TRBD1,TRBJ2-3,NA
TGTGCCAGCAGCCCGCCAGCTGGGCTGCAGTTCTTC,CASSPPAGLQFF,TRBV7-8,NA,TRBJ2-1,NA
TGTGCCAGCAGTTCCGGGGACTACACCCTACGGGGCACCGGGGAGCTGTTTTTT,CASSSGDYTLRGTGELFF,TRBV27,TRBD2,TRBJ2-2,once
TGTGCCAGCTCTTTAGGGGGGATGAACACTGAAGCTTTCTTT,CASSLGGMNTEAFF,TRBV2,NA,TRBJ1-1,NA
TGTGCCAGCAGCCCCACCGGTACAGGGGCCTACGAGCAGTACTTC,CASSPTGTGAYEQYF,TRBV5-6,TRBD1,TRBJ2-7,NA
TGTGCCAGCAGCTTAAATGGGGACTACAGCACAGATACGCAGTATTTT,CASSLNGDYSTDTQYF,TRBV7-3,TRBD2,TRBJ2-3,NA